This T cell receptor (beta chain) was recorded in a study of monozygotic twins with cystic fibrosis listed by TCRdb under 2021. For the study in its entirety: Barcoded libraries were prepared with roughly 16 PCR cycles from approximately 2.7 micrograms of fragmented DNA. The cohort included ten female and six male twin pairs, mostly children and adolescents, aged about 2.0 to 40 years with a median of approximately 8.2 years. Data for three of the twin pairs had already been reported earlier in a different context. On the day blood was drawn, the twins' weight-for-height and FEVPerc (FEV1 disease centile) were ranked against those of the roughly 960 cohort participants. To assess genetic influence on V and J gene usage, the study compared TCR beta repertoires within and across 16 monozygotic twin pairs with cystic fibrosis. Paper-wide results and their limitations: Simpson clonality tended to be low (median about 0.009), which suggests a naive-dominated repertoire, although clonality was higher in the most severely affected patients. Nucleotide-identical clonotype sharing was significantly higher within monozygotic CF twin pairs than between unrelated CF individuals (P = 0.000026, Mann-Whitney). V gene usage was most similar to the co-twin for 13 of 16 pairs, and J usage for 8 of 16 pairs, suggesting genetic constraints. The cohort was small, and the number of shared CDR3s showed no association with age, concordance or disease severity.

Following the manufacturer's instructions, TCR beta CDR3 regions were amplified by multiplex PCR with the immunoSEQ immune profiling system. Sequencing was performed on an Illumina NextSeq system. From the authors' description of their analysis: Sequence data were processed on the immunoSEQ Analyzer platform, and clonality was computed as the square root of Simpson's index of productive rearrangements. Similarity in V and J usage was measured by Jensen-Shannon distance, and OLGA was used to compute CDR3 generation probabilities. The researchers looked up shared CDR3 sequences in the immuneACCESS database (August 2020) and in VDJdb (December 2020). This is the immuneACCESS table as TCRdb keeps it, with only in-frame sequences that have V and J called. A part of the clones is gone; compared with another copy, unresolved V genes explain less than half, and the rest is unexplained. Clone size and V and J calls were adopted from that table, with D and trimming inferred from the DNA. Here the sample has tens of thousands of clones; about 92% occur a single time. The ten largest clones capture roughly 1% of the sample.

Of note for this clone: What antigen it recognizes has not been identified. Base qualities are not at hand, and no much larger clone is one base apart.

The twin pairs came from the European Cystic Fibrosis Twin and Sibling Study Cohort, which recruited patients from roughly 160 CF clinics across 14 European countries. Zygosity and CFTR genotype were verified in-house, with zygosity tested by multiplex PCR of nine short tandem repeat loci. Peripheral blood was taken from each twin, and clinical parameters were recorded on the day of blood sampling. Phenol/chloroform extraction was used to isolate genomic DNA from peripheral blood cells, and the DNA was then kept in TE buffer at 4 degrees C. Inclusive of the bounding cysteine and phenylalanine, the CDR3 is 16 residues long. Solely the CDR3 DNA is kept, with 48 bases framed from the first base. Cut back by 1 base and 4 bases, the V and J ends lie 17 bases apart. CDR1 and CDR2 were assigned from the germline V gene as SGHAT and FQNNGV.

Sequenced input: blood. In this chain, TRBV11-2 is recombined with TRBJ2-7, with the D gene possibly TRBD1 or TRBD2, each one fitting 5 bases. The clonotype was recovered from a girl under 10 years old with cystic fibrosis. The CDR3 region: CASSLGRGTGKYEQYF. The DNA sequence reads TGTGCCAGCAGCTTAGGTCGAGGGACGGGGAAATACGAGCAGTACTTC.